The next 14 T cell receptor beta chains were all read from a single sample in a study of beta chain features in type 1 diabetes. Every bit of the isolated RNA underwent reverse transcription, so sequencing read expressed TCRB transcripts. Some clones are missing from TCRdb's copy, which holds only in-frame ones; the method was immunoSEQ multiplex PCR. Here the sample spans just over 600,000 clones, about a sixth being singletons. The source material was naive CD4+ T cells from blood. The receptors were sampled from a young man in good health.

The chain couples TRBV5-1 to TRBJ2-3; weak D call: TRBD1 (5 bases). The V gene's germline CDR1 is SGHRS and CDR2 YFSETQ. V lost 0 bases and J lost 3, with 8 bases in between. This CDR3 is 14 amino acids long. CDR3 nucleotide sequence: TGCGCCAGCAGCTTGGCGGCAGGGACAGATACGCAGTATTTT. Its translation: CASSLAAGTDTQYF.

This clone was recorded a few times. The CDR3 sequence is CASSEGTPAYNEQFF. The DNA for the CDR3 is TGTGCCAGCAGTGAAGGTACGCCGGCATACAATGAGCAGTTCTTC. The chain carries TRBV25-1 and TRBJ2-1; D is unresolved. Trimming cost V 2 bases and J 4 bases, with 12 bases left between them. This CDR3 contains 15 residues. Per germline, CDR1 MGHDK and CDR2 SYGVNS.

This clone has ten or more counts. V is TRBV14 and J is TRBJ2-1, with no clear D. V lost 1 base, J lost 15 bases, and 19 bases lay in between. CDR3 length: 14 amino acids. CDR1 is SGHDN, CDR2 FVKESK, per germline. In DNA, the CDR3 is TGTGCCAGCAGCCAAGCTGCTGCCGGTCAACGGCCGTTCTTC. This codes for CASSQAAAGQRPFF.

This clone showed up just a few times. The chain has TRBV4-3 and TRBJ1-4; 9 nucleotides align to TRBD1. The CDR3 runs 17 residues. Germline values: CDR1 LGHNA, CDR2 YSLEER. Germline trimming cut 2 bases from V and 8 bases from J; bases unmatched to any gene: 12. This CDR3 is CASSQTASQGAREKLFF. In nucleotides, the CDR3 is TGCGCCAGCAGCCAAACTGCCTCACAGGGGGCGAGAGAAAAACTGTTTTTT.

This sequence joins TRBV19 and TRBJ2-3, with D unclear. CDR1 is LNHDA, CDR2 SQIVND, per germline (reference sequence). Between the trimmed V and J ends, which lost 5 bases and 7 bases, there was a span of 13 bases. The CDR3 covers 13 residues. In nucleotides, the CDR3 is TGTGCCAGTAGTTACATGCGATCCTATACGCAGTATTTT. Amino acids: CASSYMRSYTQYF. Filled out from reference TRBV19 and TRBJ2-3, the complete variable domain reads DGGITQSPKYLFRKEGQNVTLSCEQNLNHDAMYWYRQDPGQGLRLIYYSQIVNDFQKGDIAEGYSVSREKKESFPLTVTSAQKNPTAFYLCASSYMRSYTQYFGPGTRLTVL.

There are a few counts of this clone. The chain has TRBV11-2 and TRBJ1-5; D not resolved. Germline assignment: CDR1 SGHAT and CDR2 FQNNGV. CDR3 length: 14 residues. V gave up 0 bases and J gave up 7 bases, with 10 bases separating them. CDR3 in amino acids: CASSLDTVGQPQHF. CDR3 in DNA: TGTGCCAGCAGCTTAGACACGGTCGGGCAGCCCCAGCATTTT.

The chain uses TRBV10-3 and TRBJ2-7, with D possibly called TRBD1 or TRBD2 (5 bases each). The V end lost 6 bases, the J end lost 3 bases, and 12 bases lay between the germline ends. The CDR3 runs to 13 residues. Germline assignment: CDR1 ENHRY and CDR2 SYGVKD. The CDR3 region has the DNA TGTGCCATCAGCCCCGGGACCCACTACGAGCAGTACTTC. The encoded protein is CAISPGTHYEQYF.

The rearrangement uses TRBV25-1 and TRBJ1-3, with D uncertain. The ends were cut back, 2 bases at V and 0 bases at J, with 14 bases in the middle. Germline loops: CDR1 MGHDK, CDR2 SYGVNS. The CDR3 length is 17 residues. CDR3 protein: CASSERVGISSGNTIYF. The CDR3 DNA reads TGTGCCAGCAGTGAACGGGTAGGAATAAGCTCTGGAAACACCATATATTTT. Drawing the rest from reference TRBV25-1 and TRBJ1-3, the complete variable domain is EADIYQTPRYLVIGTGKKITLECSQTMGHDKMYWYQQDPGMELHLIHYSYGVNSTEKGDLSSESTVSRIRTEHFPLTLESARPSHTSQYLCASSERVGISSGNTIYFGEGSWLTVV.

This clone has a handful of counts. V is TRBV25-1 and J is TRBJ2-6; tentative D call: TRBD1 (5 bases). The CDR3 covers 16 residues. Per the germline V gene, CDR1 is MGHDK and CDR2 is SYGVNS. Trimming removed 4 bases at V and 2 bases at J, with 12 bases between. CDR3 nucleotides: TGTGCCAGCAGTGTGGCAGGGAACGCTGGGGCCAACGTCCTGACTTTC. It encodes CASSVAGNAGANVLTF.

V and J are TRBV10-3 and TRBJ2-1; 8 bases map to TRBD2. This CDR3 comprises 14 residues. J lost 3 bases, V lost 6 bases, and 4 bases had no gene match. The V gene's germline CDR1 is ENHRY and CDR2 SYGVKD. This CDR3 reads CAIRPGLGYNEQFF. CDR3 DNA: TGTGCCATCAGACCGGGACTAGGCTACAATGAGCAGTTCTTC.

This clone was found a few times. The genes are TRBV4-3 and TRBJ2-2, with D unresolved. From germline, CDR1 is LGHNA and CDR2 YSLEER. The V end was cut by 0 bases, the J end by 7 bases, with 9 bases between. The CDR3 has 14 residues. CDR3 nucleotides: TGCGCCAGCAGCCAAGAACAGTGGAGCGGGGAGCTGTTTTTT. It is translated as CASSQEQWSGELFF.

In its sample, this clone was seen a few times. The chain joins TRBV25-1 to TRBJ1-6; 7 nucleotides match TRBD1. Germline-derived CDR1 and CDR2 are MGHDK and SYGVNS. Trimming cost V 7 bases and J 7 bases; bases outside gene matches: 10. The CDR3 runs 15 residues. The CDR3 DNA reads TGTGCCAGCACCCCTGGACAGGCTCAAAATTCACCCCTCCACTTT. It encodes CASTPGQAQNSPLHF.

The J gene is TRBJ1-5, the V gene TRBV2, with TRBD1 matching over 8 bases. In germline, CDR1 is SNHLY, CDR2 FYNNEI. After removal of 4 bases from V and 2 bases from J, the junction contained 7 bases not matched to a gene. CDR3 length: 16 residues. CDR3: CASSGRGREGNQPQHF. In nucleotides, the CDR3 is TGTGCCAGCAGTGGCAGGGGGCGGGAAGGCAATCAGCCCCAGCATTTT.

The V call is TRBV27, the J call TRBJ2-5; 7 nucleotides agree with TRBD1. V gave up 3 bases and J gave up 3 bases; unmatched junction bases: 7. Germline V gene sequence: CDR1 MNHEY, CDR2 SMNVEV (reference sequence). The CDR3 extends over 15 amino acids. CDR3 bases: TGTGCCAGCAGTTTGGTCGGCCAGGGGGAAGAGACCCAGTACTTC. This translates into CASSLVGQGEETQYF.